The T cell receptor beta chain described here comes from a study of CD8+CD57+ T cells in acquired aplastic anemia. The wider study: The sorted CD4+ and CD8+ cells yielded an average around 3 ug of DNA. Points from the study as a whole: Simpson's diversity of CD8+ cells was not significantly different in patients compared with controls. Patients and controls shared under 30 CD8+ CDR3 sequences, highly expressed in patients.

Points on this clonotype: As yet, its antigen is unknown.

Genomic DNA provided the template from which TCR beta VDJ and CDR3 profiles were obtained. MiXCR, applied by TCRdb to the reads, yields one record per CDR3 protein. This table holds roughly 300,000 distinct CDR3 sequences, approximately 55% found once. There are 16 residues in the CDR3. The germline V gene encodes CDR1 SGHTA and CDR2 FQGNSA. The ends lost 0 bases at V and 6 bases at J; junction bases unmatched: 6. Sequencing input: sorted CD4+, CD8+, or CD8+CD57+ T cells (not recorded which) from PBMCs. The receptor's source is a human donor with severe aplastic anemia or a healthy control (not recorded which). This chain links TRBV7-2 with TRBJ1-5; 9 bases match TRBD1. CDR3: CASSLAGTGWGQPQHF. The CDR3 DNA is TGTGCCAGCAGCTTAGCCGGGACAGGGTGGGGTCAGCCCCAGCATTTT. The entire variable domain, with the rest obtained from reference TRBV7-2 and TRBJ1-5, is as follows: GAGVSQSPSNKVTEKGKDVELRCDPISGHTALYWYRQSLGQGLEFLIYFQGNSAPDKSGLPSDRFSAERTGGSVSTLTIQRTQQEDSAVYLCASSLAGTGWGQPQHFGDGTRLSIL.